The T cell receptor (beta chain) described here comes from a study of blood T cell repertoires in COVID-19 (TCRdb year 2020). Regarding the complete study: Collaborator samples came from the United States, Italy and Spain and covered acute and convalescent phases of COVID-19. The material from the prospective study consisted of cDNA or gDNA derived from T cells, B-cell-depleted T cells, or PBMCs. The dataset comprised deeply sampled blood TCRbeta repertoires from subjects exposed to, actively infected with, or recovered from COVID-19. The repertoires were released in a freely available public database meant as a resource for research on the immune response to SARS-CoV-2. The samples were drawn from the first 160 participants of the ongoing ImmuneRACE study and from over 950 subjects provided by 6 global collaborators. The sample metadata nearly always contained a de-identified subject ID, COVID-19 status, age in years and sex. Where available, HLA class I and class II types were taken from metadata supplied by the sample provider and were not determined by assay-based typing.

Only one count was recorded for this clone. Its specific antigen is unknown. No much larger clonotype is one base removed from it; base qualities were not supplied. TCRbeta CDR3 regions were amplified from genomic DNA using the immunoSEQ Assay, a bias-controlled multiplex PCR. The paper's data handling went like this. Nucleated cell counts per sample were estimated from amplification of reference gene primers within the assay. Sequence reads were collapsed and filtered to measure the absolute abundance of every unique TCRbeta CDR3 rearrangement. Productive Simpson clonality was computed per sample as the square root of Simpson's diversity index over productive rearrangements. Drawn from immuneACCESS, this table holds only the in-frame rearrangements with V and J called that TCRdb kept. Clones are partly lost; checked studies trace under half to an unresolved V gene and leave the rest unexplained. V and J calls and clone size are given by that table; D and trimming were obtained from the DNA. Present in this sample are fewer than 200,000 clones, 70% to 85% of which were seen just once. The ten largest clones take up 10% to 15% of the sample.

Participants in the prospective study were aged about 18 to 95 years, lived in 24 United States geographic areas, and enrolled through a virtual design. To assign participants to cohorts, the prospective study relied on clinical history that participants themselves reported in a screening survey and a study questionnaire. Recovered participants in ImmuneRACE Cohort 3 were defined as having two consecutive negative NP/OP PCR tests, clearance from a healthcare professional, or resolution of symptoms. Each participant in the prospective study had whole blood, serum and a nasopharyngeal or oropharyngeal swab collected by mobile phlebotomists. Participants in the prospective study had the option to provide additional blood draws and questionnaires over an approximately two-month period. Blood samples from the prospective study were shipped frozen or at room temperature prior to DNA extraction. Including the terminal cysteine and phenylalanine, the CDR3 comprises 14 residues. Left in the record is the CDR3 DNA by itself, 42 bases read in frame from the first base. The germline ends are 16 bases apart after V is trimmed by 4 bases and J by 9 bases. CDR1 and CDR2 are drawn from the germline V gene (reference sequence): LNHDA, SQIVND.

Results and caveats for the whole study, not just this receptor: The amount of clinical and demographic metadata varied by source and participant and was provided uncurated.

The sample taken for sequencing was PBMCs or T cells enriched from blood (not recorded which). The sequence was collected from a man in his fifties who had recovered from COVID-19. This chain joins TRBV19 to TRBJ2-4; the D gene is perhaps TRBD2, from 5 matching bases. Here is the DNA: TGTGCCAGTAGTAGTGGTCAACGGGGTCGCATTCAGTACTTC. This encodes CASSSGQRGRIQYF.